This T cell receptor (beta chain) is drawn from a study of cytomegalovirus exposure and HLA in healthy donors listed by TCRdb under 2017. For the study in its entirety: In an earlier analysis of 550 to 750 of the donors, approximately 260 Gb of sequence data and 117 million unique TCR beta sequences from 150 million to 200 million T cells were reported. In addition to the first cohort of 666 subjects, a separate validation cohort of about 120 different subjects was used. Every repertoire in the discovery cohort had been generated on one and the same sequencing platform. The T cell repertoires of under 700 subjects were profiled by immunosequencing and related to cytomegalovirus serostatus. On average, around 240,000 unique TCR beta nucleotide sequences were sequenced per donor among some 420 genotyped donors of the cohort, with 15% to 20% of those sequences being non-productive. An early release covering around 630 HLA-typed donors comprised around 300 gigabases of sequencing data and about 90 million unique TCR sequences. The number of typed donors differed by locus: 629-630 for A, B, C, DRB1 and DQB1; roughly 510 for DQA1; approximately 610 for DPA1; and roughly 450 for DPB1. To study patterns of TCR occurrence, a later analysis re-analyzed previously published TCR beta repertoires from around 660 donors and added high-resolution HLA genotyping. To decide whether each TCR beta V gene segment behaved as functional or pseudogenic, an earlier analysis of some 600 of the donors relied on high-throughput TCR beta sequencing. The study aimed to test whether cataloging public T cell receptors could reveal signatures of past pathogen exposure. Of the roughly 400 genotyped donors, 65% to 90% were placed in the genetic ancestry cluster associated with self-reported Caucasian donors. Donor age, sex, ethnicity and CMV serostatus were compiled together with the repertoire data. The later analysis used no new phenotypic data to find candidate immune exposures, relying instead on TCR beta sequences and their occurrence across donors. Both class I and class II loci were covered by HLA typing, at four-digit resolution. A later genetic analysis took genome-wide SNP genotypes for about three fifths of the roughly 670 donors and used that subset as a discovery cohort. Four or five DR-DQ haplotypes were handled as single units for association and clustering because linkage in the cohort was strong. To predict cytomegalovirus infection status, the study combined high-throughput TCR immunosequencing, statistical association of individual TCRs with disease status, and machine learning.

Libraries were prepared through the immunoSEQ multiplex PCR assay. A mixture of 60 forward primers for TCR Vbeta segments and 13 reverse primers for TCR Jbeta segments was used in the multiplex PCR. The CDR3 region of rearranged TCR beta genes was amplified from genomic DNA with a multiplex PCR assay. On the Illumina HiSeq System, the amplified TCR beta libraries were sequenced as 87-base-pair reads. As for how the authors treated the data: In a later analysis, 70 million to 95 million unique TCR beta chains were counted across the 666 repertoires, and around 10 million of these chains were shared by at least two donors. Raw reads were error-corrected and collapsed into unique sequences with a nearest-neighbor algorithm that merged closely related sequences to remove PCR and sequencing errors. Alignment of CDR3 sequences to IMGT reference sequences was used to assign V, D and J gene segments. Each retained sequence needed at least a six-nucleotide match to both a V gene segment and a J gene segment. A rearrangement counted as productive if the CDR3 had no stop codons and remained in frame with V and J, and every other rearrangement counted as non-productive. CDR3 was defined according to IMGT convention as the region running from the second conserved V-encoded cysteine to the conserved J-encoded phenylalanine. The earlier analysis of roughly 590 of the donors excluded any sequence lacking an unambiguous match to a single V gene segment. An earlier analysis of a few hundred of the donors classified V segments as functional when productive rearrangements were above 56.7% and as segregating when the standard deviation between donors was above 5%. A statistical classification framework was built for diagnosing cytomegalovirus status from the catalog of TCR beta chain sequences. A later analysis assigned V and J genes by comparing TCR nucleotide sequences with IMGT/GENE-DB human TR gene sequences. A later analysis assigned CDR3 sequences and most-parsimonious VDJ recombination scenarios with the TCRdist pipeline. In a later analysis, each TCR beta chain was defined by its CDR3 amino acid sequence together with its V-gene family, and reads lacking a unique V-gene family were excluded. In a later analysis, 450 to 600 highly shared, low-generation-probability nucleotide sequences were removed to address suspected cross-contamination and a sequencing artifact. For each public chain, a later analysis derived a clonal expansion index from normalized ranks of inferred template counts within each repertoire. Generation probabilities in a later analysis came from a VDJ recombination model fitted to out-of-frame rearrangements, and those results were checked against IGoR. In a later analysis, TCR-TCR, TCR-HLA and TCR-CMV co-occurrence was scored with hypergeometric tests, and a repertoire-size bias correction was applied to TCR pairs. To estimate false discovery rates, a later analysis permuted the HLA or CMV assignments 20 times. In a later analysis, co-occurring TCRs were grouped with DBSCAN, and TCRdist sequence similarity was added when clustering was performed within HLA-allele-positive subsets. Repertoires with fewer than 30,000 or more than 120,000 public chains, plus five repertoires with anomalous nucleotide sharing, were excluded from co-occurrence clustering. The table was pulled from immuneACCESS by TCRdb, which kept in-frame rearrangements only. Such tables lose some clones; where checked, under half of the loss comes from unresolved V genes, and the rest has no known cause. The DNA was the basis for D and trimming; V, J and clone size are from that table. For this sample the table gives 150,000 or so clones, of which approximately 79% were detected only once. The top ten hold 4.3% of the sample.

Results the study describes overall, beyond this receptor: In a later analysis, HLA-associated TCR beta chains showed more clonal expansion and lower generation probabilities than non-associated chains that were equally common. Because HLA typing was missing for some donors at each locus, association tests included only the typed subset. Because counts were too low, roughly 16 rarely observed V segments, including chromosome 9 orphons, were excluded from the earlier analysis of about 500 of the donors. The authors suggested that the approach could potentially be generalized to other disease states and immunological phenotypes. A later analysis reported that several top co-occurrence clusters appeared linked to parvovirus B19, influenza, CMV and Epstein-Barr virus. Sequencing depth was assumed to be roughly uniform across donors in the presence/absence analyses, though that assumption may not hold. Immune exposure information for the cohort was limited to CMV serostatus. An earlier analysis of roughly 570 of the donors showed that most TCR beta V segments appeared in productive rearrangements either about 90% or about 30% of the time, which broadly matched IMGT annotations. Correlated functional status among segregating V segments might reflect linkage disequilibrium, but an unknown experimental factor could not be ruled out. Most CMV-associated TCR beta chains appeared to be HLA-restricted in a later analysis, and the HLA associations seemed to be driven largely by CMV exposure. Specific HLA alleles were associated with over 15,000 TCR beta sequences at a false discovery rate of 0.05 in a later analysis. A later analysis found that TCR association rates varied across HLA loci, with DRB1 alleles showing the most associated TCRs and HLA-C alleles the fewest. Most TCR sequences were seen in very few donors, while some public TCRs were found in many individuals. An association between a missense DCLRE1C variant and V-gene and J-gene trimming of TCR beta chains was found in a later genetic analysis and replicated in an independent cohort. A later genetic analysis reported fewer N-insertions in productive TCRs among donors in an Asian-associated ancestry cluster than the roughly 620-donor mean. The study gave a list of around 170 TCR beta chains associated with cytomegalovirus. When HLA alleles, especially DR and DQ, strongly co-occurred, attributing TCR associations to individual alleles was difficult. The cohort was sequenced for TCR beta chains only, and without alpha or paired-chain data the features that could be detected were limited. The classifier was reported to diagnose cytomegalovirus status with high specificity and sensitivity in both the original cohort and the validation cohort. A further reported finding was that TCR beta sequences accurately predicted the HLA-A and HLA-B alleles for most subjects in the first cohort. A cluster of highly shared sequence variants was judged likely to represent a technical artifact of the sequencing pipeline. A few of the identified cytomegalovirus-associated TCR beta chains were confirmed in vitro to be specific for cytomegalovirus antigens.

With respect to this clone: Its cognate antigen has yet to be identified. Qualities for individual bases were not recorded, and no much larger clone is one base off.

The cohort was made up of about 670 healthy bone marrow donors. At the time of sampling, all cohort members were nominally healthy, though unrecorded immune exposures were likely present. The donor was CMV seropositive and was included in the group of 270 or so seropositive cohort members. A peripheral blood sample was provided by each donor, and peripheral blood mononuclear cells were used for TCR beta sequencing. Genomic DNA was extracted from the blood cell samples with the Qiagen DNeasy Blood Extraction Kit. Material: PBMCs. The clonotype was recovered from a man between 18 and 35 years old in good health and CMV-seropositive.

At the DNA level, the sequence is TGTGCCAGCAGCCAAGATATGCGGGGGGCAGGAGGCTATGGCTACACCTTC. It specifies CASSQDMRGAGGYGYTF. In this chain, TRBV4-2 is recombined with TRBJ1-2, and perhaps TRBD1 as D gene, on 6 matching bases. The CDR3 runs 17 amino acids, cysteine and phenylalanine included. CDR3 DNA only is kept here, 51 bases in frame from base 1. V is reduced by 0 bases and J by 4 bases, leaving a spacing of 18 bases between them. CDR1 and CDR2 (LGHNA, YNFKEQ) derive from the germline V gene.